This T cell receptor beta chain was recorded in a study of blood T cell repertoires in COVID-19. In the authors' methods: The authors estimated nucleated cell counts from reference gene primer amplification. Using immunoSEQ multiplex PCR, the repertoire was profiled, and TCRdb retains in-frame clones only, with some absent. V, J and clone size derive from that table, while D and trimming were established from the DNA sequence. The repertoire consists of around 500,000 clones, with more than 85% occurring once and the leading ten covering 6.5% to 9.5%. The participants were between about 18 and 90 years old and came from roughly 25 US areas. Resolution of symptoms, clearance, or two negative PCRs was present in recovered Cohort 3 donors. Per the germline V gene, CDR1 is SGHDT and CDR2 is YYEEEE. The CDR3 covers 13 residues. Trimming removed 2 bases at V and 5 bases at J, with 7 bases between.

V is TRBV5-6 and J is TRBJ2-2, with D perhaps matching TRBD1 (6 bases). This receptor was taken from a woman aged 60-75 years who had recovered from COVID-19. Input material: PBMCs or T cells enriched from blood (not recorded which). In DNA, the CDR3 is TGTGCCAGCAGCTTCACAGGGACCGGGGAGCTGTTTTTT. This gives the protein CASSFTGTGELFF.